This TCR beta chain was documented in a study of technical replicates of blood from a few donors (dated by TCRdb to 2016 to 2017). The germline V gene (reference sequence) yields MNHEY for CDR1 and SMNVEV for CDR2. V is cut by 6 bases and J by 0 bases, and the space between the germline ends is 12 bases. Spanning cysteine to phenylalanine, the CDR3 consists of 14 amino acids. Of all the DNA, just the CDR3 is kept, 42 bases in frame from base 1. The library relied on the immunoSEQ multiplex PCR assay. TCRdb provides this immuneACCESS table in a form limited to in-frame rearrangements. Some clones are lacking; in checked studies, under half of them reflect an unresolved V gene, and why the rest are absent is not known. Within this sample are around 100,000 clones, with nearly 96% of them counted one time only. The top ten hold approximately 0.2% of the sample. To note about this clone: Its antigen is still unknown. The record has no base qualities; no much larger clone is one base away.

The receptor chain draws on TRBV27 and TRBJ2-7, with the D gene uncertain. The specimen was T cells isolated from PBMCs. The source is a human donor in good health. The DNA is TGTGCCAGCAGCCCCTCCGTGAGCTCCTACGAGCAGTACTTC. It specifies CASSPSVSSYEQYF.